This T cell receptor (beta chain) was obtained from a study of post-analysis software for immune sequencing data. CDR1 and CDR2 from the germline V gene are DFQATT and SNEGSKA (reference sequence). Trimming cost V 5 bases and J 8 bases; bases outside gene matches: 6. The CDR3 sequence is 13 residues long. This clonotype was seen more than once but under ten times. The antigen is unknown. Study-wide findings and caveats: Versus controls, multiple sclerosis patients showed significantly lower diversity (normalized Chao1). There were a handful of TRBV segments more frequent in patients than controls, and TRBV5-6, TRBV5-1 and TRBV20-1 were among them.

Tagging with unique molecular identifiers was a feature of the TCR beta cDNA libraries. TCRdb ran MiXCR on the PCR reads and lists one entry per CDR3 protein. Of 400,000 to 500,000 distinct CDR3 sequences listed, 35% to 45% are singletons. The specimen was blood. The TCR was taken from a girl aged 2 to 10 with multiple sclerosis. This chain links TRBV20-1 with TRBJ2-1, with TRBD2 identical over 10 bases. CDR3 in amino acids: CSAGTGTSDEQFF. The CDR3 DNA is TGCAGTGCTGGAACCGGGACTAGCGATGAGCAGTTCTTC.